Below, one TCR beta chain is given with its context. The data originate from a study of blood T cell repertoires in COVID-19. Background on the study: Both acute and convalescent COVID-19 samples were obtained from the United States, Italy and Spain. T cells, B-cell-depleted T cells, or PBMCs provided the cDNA or gDNA that served as material.

Authors' analysis steps: Cell counts per sample came from amplifying reference gene primers. Assay: immunoSEQ multiplex PCR; the TCRdb copy retains only in-frame clones and omits some. V and J calls and clone size are those listed in that table; D and trimming were worked out from the DNA. Here the sample spans tens of thousands of clones, 90% being singletons. The V segment lost 6 bases and the J segment 6 bases; nucleotides outside the gene matches: 10. Germline V gene lookup returns CDR1 MNHEY and CDR2 SVGEGT. The CDR3 totals 15 residues. This clonotype was obtained from a human donor in a cohort sampled during active COVID-19. The chain employs TRBV6-2 or TRBV6-3 and TRBJ2-2, with 7 bases aligning to TRBD1. The sequencing sample was made of peripheral blood. The CDR3 DNA is TGTGCCAGCAGCTTATACAGGGGCTACGCCGGGGAGCTGTTTTTT. As protein: CASSLYRGYAGELFF.